Below, 7 T cell receptor beta chains from the same sample are listed, as sequenced in a study of shared clonotypes between healthy human individuals. Libraries were prepared by immunoSEQ multiplex PCR; TCRdb keeps only in-frame clonotypes and omits some of them. The table shows over 2 million clones, with 85% to 95% occurring only once. The sample comprised naive CD4+ T cells from PBMCs. Subset in this sample: CD45RA+ positively selected. Receptors were obtained from a man between 18 and 35 years old in good health. Some clones in this sample may be carry-over from other donors' samples.

The chain combines TRBV5-1 with TRBJ2-1; 9 bases are a match to TRBD1. V gave up 0 bases and J gave up 5 bases; unmatched junction bases: 3. The CDR3 length is 15 residues. The V gene's germline CDR1 is SGHRS and CDR2 YFSETQ. CDR3 DNA sequence: TGCGCCAGCAGCTTGGCGGGACAGGGTCACAATGAGCAGTTCTTC. As protein: CASSLAGQGHNEQFF.

The chain employs TRBV4-1 and TRBJ1-1; D not resolved. The germline V gene encodes CDR1 MGHRA and CDR2 YSYEKL. This CDR3 is 14 amino acids long. V dropped 2 bases and J dropped 0 bases, with 7 bases sitting between them. CDR3 protein: CASSQTELNTEAFF. CDR3 coding DNA: TGCGCCAGCAGCCAAACCGAATTGAACACTGAAGCTTTCTTT.

CDR3 region: CATQWEFNYGYTF. The CDR3 nucleotides read TGTGCCACCCAATGGGAATTTAACTATGGCTACACCTTC. The V call is TRBV28, the J call TRBJ1-2; D gene unclear. The CDR3 contains 13 residues. Germline V CDR1 and CDR2: MDHEN, SYDVKM. Deletions cut 10 bases from V and 1 base from J, with 13 bases between.

This clone was counted a single time. The chain employs TRBV28 and TRBJ2-1; 8 bases fit TRBD2. V gave up 6 bases and J gave up 4 bases; unmatched junction bases: 8. CDR3 length equals 15 residues. Germline V lookup: CDR1 MDHEN, CDR2 SYDVKM. CDR3 amino acids: CASRNSGIPYNEQFF. CDR3 DNA sequence: TGTGCCAGCAGAAATAGCGGGATTCCGTACAATGAGCAGTTCTTC.

The gene calls are TRBV10-1 and TRBJ2-7; D might be TRBD2 (5 bases). The V end lost 6 bases, the J end lost 3 bases, and 18 bases lay between the germline ends. The length of the CDR3 is 15 residues. Germline CDR1 and CDR2: WNHNN and SYGVQD (reference sequence). Here the CDR3 reads CASRRGTSGIYEQYF. The CDR3, as DNA: TGCGCCAGCAGGAGAGGAACCTCGGGGATCTACGAGCAGTACTTC.

A word on this clone: This sample also contains other DNA sequences that code for the same CDR3. V and J are TRBV18 and TRBJ2-7; TRBD1 matches 7 bases. V trimming: 3 bases; J trimming: 6 bases; junction bases outside the gene matches: 8. The CDR3 loop spans 14 amino acids. The germline V gene encodes CDR1 KGHSH and CDR2 LQKENI. The CDR3 bases are TGTGCCAGCTCACCCCAGGGGGTTCAGCTCGAGCAGTACTTC. It specifies CASSPQGVQLEQYF.

V is TRBV28 and J is TRBJ2-7; D not resolved. The CDR3 runs 14 residues. Germline V gene sequence: CDR1 MDHEN, CDR2 SYDVKM. CDR3 sequence (DNA): TGTGCGTCATCGGTCTCCGGTCCGGCCTACGAGCAGTACTTC. Its translation is CASSVSGPAYEQYF.